This TCR beta chain was observed in a study of blood T cells in healthy people across ages. The V end was cut by 2 bases, the J end by 4 bases, with 11 bases between. This CDR3 is built from 14 residues. Primed by a sample-barcoded 5' primer and a J-beta primer mix, a second PCR proceeded for about 6 to 12 cycles. MiXCR was run by TCRdb on the 5' RACE reads, yielding one entry per CDR3 protein. The sample shows approximately 1,100,000 distinct CDR3 sequences, 35% to 55% of them seen only once. Russia was home to the donors, healthy Caucasian individuals aged roughly 6 to 100. The receptor's source is a woman aged 55 to 70 in good health. The sequenced sample was blood. This chain joins TRBV12-3 or TRBV12-4 and TRBJ1-1; D unresolved. CDR3 region: CASSLSGLGTEAFF. CDR3 bases: TGTGCCAGCAGTTTATCCGGGTTGGGCACTGAAGCTTTCTTT.